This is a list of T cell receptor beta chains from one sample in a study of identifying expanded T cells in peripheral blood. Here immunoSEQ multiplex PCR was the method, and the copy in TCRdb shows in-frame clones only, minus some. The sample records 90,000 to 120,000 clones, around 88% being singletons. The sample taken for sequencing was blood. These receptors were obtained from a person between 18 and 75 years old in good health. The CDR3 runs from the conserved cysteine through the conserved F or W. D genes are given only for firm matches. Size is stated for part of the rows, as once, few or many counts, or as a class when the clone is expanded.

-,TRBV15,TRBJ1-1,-,CATSTRPTEAFF,TGTGCCACCAGCACAAGGCCCACTGAAGCTTTCTTT
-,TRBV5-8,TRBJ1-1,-,CASSYRLMNTEAFF,TGTGCCAGCAGCTACAGGTTAATGAACACTGAAGCTTTCTTT
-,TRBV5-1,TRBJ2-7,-,CASSLGGSSYEQYF,TGCGCCAGCAGCTTGGGCGGGTCGTCCTACGAGCAGTACTTC
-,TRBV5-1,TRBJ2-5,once,CASSKTEETQYF,TGCGCCAGCAGCAAGACAGAAGAGACCCAGTACTTC
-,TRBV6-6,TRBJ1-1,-,CASRSQGNTEAFF,TGTGCCAGCAGATCACAGGGGAACACTGAAGCTTTCTTT
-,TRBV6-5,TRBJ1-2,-,CATWGGHGYTF,TGTGCCACATGGGGGGGCCATGGCTACACCTTC
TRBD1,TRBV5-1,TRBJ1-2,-,CASSRQGTEIYGYTF,TGCGCCAGCAGCCGACAGGGGACCGAGATCTATGGCTACACCTTC
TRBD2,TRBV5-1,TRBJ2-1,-,CASSDSGGVYNEQFF,TGCGCCAGCAGCGACAGCGGGGGGGTATACAATGAGCAGTTCTTC
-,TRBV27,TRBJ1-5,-,CASRLQGRGQPQHF,TGTGCCAGCAGGCTTCAGGGACGCGGGCAGCCCCAGCATTTT
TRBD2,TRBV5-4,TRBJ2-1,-,CASSLFLAGRGNEQFF,TGTGCCAGCAGCTTGTTCTTAGCGGGGCGGGGAAATGAGCAGTTCTTC
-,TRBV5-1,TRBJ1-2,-,CASSLVRGQANYGYTF,TGCGCCAGCAGCTTGGTTCGGGGGCAGGCTAACTATGGCTACACCTTC
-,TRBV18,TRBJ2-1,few,CASSRGNQDEQFF,TGTGCCAGCTCACGGGGGAACCAAGATGAGCAGTTCTTC
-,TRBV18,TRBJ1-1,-,CASSPPDNEGTEAFF,TGTGCCAGCTCACCACCTGACAATGAGGGCACTGAAGCTTTCTTT
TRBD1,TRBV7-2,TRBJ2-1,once,CASSLGQGAYNEQFF,TGTGCCAGCAGCTTAGGACAGGGAGCCTACAATGAGCAGTTCTTC
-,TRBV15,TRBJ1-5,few,CATSREFGGRGQPQHF,TGTGCCACCAGCAGAGAGTTCGGGGGTCGGGGTCAGCCCCAGCATTTT
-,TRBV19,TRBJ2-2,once,CASSIDWQGSYTGELFF,TGTGCCAGTAGTATAGATTGGCAGGGAAGTTACACCGGGGAGCTGTTTTTT
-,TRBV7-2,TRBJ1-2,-,CASRLGTNRHGYTF,TGTGCCAGCAGATTAGGGACAAATCGCCATGGCTACACCTTC
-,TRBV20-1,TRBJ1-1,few,CSAVLNTEAFF,TGCAGTGCCGTACTAAACACTGAAGCTTTCTTT
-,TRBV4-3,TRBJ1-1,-,CASSQDRTEAFF,TGCGCCAGCAGCCAAGATCGGACTGAAGCTTTCTTT
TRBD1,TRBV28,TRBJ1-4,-,CASNTGGREKLFF,TGTGCCAGCAATACAGGGGGGCGGGAAAAACTGTTTTTT
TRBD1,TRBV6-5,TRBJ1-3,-,CASSSGTASSGNAIYF,TGTGCCAGCAGTTCAGGGACAGCCAGCTCTGGAAACGCCATATATTTT
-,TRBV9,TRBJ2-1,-,CASSPSGAPYNEQFF,TGTGCCAGCAGCCCTTCAGGGGCCCCATACAATGAGCAGTTCTTC
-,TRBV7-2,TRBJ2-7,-,CASSPSGVSYEQYF,TGTGCCAGCAGCCCCTCGGGGGTCTCCTACGAGCAGTACTTC
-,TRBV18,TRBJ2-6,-,CASSPPYSGANVLTF,TGTGCCAGCTCACCACCGTACTCTGGGGCCAACGTCCTGACTTTC
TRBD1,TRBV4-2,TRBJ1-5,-,CASSLDPGGNQPQHF,TGTGCCAGCAGCTTGGACCCAGGGGGAAATCAGCCCCAGCATTTT
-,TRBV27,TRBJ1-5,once,CASRGVSGRYQPQHF,TGTGCCAGCAGGGGTGTTTCAGGTCGCTATCAGCCCCAGCATTTT
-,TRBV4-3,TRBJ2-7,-,CASSQGVGVYEQYF,TGCGCCAGCAGCCAAGGCGTAGGGGTCTACGAGCAGTACTTC
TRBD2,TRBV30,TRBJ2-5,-,CACGGGARETQYF,TGTGCCTGCGGCGGGGGGGCCCGGGAGACCCAGTACTTC
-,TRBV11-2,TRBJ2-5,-,CASSWDKKETQYF,TGTGCCAGCAGCTGGGATAAAAAAGAGACCCAGTACTTC
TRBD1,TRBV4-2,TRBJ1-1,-,CASSQTGGNTEAFF,TGTGCCAGCAGCCAAACAGGGGGGAACACTGAAGCTTTCTTT
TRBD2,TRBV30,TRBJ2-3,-,CAWSLAGNTDTQYF,TGTGCCTGGAGCCTAGCGGGGAACACAGATACGCAGTATTTT
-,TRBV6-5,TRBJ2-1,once,CASSGTGNREQFF,TGTGCCAGCAGTGGCACAGGGAATAGGGAGCAGTTCTTC
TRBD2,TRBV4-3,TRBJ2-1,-,CASSQDWRGGPDNEQFF,TGCGCCAGCAGCCAAGATTGGCGGGGGGGCCCGGACAATGAGCAGTTCTTC
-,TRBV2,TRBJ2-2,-,CASSPSGRPNTGELFF,TGTGCCAGCAGCCCTTCCGGCAGACCTAACACCGGGGAGCTGTTTTTT
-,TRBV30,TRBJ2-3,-,CAWSIGSDTQYF,TGTGCCTGGAGCATTGGGTCAGATACGCAGTATTTT
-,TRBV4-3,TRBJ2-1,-,CASSEMPVSEQFF,TGCGCCAGCAGCGAAATGCCAGTGAGTGAGCAGTTCTTC
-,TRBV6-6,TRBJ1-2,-,CASSYSGSYGYTF,TGTGCCAGCAGTTATTCCGGGAGCTATGGCTACACCTTC
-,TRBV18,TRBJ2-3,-,CASSPRTLSTDTQYF,TGTGCCAGCTCCCCGAGAACTCTGAGCACAGATACGCAGTATTTT
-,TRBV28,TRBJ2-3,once,CASSLLPPDTDTQYF,TGTGCCAGCAGTCTACTCCCCCCTGACACAGATACGCAGTATTTT
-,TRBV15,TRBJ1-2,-,CATSSSHDPYGYTF,TGTGCCACCAGCAGTTCCCACGACCCCTATGGCTACACCTTC
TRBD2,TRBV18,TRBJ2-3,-,CASSPGLAGGLGTDTQYF,TGTGCCAGCTCACCGGGACTAGCGGGGGGGCTAGGCACAGATACGCAGTATTTT
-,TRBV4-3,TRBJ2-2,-,CASSQDPELPAGELFF,TGCGCCAGCAGCCAAGATCCAGAGCTCCCCGCCGGGGAGCTGTTTTTT
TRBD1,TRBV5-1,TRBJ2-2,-,CASSRGQGVTGELFF,TGCGCCAGCAGCCGCGGACAGGGAGTCACCGGGGAGCTGTTTTTT
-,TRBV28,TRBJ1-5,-,CASSRNPGPSNQPQHF,TGTGCCAGCAGTCGTAACCCAGGACCTAGCAATCAGCCCCAGCATTTT
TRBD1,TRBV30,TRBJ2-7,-,CAWSGTGEGEQYF,TGTGCCTGGAGTGGGACAGGGGAAGGCGAGCAGTACTTC
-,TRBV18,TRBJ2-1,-,CASRQGIDNEQFF,TGTGCCAGTCGGCAGGGGATCGACAATGAGCAGTTCTTC
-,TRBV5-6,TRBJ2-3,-,CASSLGSLTDTQYF,TGTGCCAGCAGCTTAGGGTCCCTCACAGATACGCAGTATTTT
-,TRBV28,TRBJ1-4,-,CASSLRWATNEKLFF,TGTGCCAGCAGTTTGAGGTGGGCAACTAATGAAAAACTGTTTTTT
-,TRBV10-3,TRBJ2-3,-,CAISGGSHTDTQYF,TGTGCCATCAGTGGGGGCAGCCACACAGATACGCAGTATTTT
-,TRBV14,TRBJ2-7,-,CASSSRLAGRHEQYF,TGTGCCAGCAGCTCGCGCCTGGCGGGCCGCCACGAGCAGTACTTC
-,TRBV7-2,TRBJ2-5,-,CASSLDFNQETQYF,TGTGCCAGCAGCTTAGATTTCAACCAAGAGACCCAGTACTTC
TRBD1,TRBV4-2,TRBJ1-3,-,CASSQDRGTGASGNTIYF,TGTGCCAGCAGCCAAGATCGAGGGACAGGGGCCTCTGGAAACACCATATATTTT
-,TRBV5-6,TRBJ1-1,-,CASTSRVWNTEAFF,TGTGCCAGCACCTCCCGGGTTTGGAACACTGAAGCTTTCTTT
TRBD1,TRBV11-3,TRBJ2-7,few,CASSLGQGNNEQYF,TGTGCCAGCAGCCTAGGACAGGGTAACAACGAGCAGTACTTC
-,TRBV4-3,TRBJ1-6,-,CASSQEVNGAGKMSYNSPLHF,TGCGCCAGCAGCCAAGAGGTAAATGGCGCAGGGAAGATGTCCTATAATTCACCCCTCCACTTT
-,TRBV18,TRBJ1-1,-,CASSQTLGAVKNTEAFF,TGTGCCAGCTCACAAACATTGGGGGCCGTAAAAAACACTGAAGCTTTCTTT
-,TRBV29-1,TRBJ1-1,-,CSVVQLLNTEAFF,TGCAGCGTTGTTCAGCTCCTGAACACTGAAGCTTTCTTT
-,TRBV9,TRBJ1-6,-,CASSVATRWGENSPLHF,TGTGCCAGCAGCGTAGCTACTCGTTGGGGGGAGAATTCACCCCTCCACTTT